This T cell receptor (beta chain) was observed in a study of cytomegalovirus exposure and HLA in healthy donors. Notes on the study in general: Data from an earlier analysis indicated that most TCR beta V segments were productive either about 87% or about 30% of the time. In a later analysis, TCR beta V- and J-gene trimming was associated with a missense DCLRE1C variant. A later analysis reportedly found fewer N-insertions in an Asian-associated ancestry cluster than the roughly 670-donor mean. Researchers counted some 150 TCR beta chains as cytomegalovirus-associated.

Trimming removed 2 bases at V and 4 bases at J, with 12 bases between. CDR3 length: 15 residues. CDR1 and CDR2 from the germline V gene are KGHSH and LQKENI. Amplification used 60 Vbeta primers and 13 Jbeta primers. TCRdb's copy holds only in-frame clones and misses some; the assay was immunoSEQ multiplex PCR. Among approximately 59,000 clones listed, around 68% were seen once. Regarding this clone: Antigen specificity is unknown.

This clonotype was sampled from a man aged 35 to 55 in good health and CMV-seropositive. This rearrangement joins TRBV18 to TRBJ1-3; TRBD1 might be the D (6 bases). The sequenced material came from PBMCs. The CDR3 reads CASSPGWGQGNTIYF. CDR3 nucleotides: TGTGCCAGCTCACCAGGGTGGGGACAAGGAAACACCATATATTTT.